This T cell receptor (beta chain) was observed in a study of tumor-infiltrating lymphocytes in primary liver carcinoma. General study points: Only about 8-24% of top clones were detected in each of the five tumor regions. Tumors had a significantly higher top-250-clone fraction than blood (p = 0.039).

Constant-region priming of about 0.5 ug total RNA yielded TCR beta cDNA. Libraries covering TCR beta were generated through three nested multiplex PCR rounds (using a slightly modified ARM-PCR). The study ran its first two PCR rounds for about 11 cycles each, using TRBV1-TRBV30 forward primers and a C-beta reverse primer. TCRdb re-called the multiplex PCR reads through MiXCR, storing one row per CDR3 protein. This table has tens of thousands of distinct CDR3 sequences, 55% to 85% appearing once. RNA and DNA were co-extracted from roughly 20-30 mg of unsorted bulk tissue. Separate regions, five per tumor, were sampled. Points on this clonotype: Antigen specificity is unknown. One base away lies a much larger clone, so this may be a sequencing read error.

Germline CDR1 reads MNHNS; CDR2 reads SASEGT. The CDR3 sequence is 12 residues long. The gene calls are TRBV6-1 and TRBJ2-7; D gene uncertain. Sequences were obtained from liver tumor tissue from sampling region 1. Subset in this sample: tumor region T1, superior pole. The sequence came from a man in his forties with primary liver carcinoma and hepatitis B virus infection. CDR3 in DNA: TGTGACAGCAATGAAATGGCGGTCGAGCAGTACTTC. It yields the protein CDSNEMAVEQYF.